These 22 T cell receptor beta chains came from one sample sequenced in a study of technical replicates of blood from a handful of donors. Some clones are missing from TCRdb's copy, which holds only in-frame ones; the method was immunoSEQ multiplex PCR. The table has about 90,000 clones, around 92% seen once. Sequencing used T cells isolated from PBMCs. The source of these receptors is a human donor in good health.

The CDR3 region is CASSIGGAAGQGPQHF. DNA of the CDR3: TGTGCCAGTAGTATAGGGGGGGCAGCGGGACAGGGGCCCCAGCATTTT. This sequence joins TRBV19 and TRBJ1-5, with TRBD1 identical over 9 bases. The CDR3 has 16 amino acids. V shed 1 base and J 9 bases; nucleotides not matched to a gene: 10. Germline assignment: CDR1 LNHDA and CDR2 SQIVND (reference sequence).

The chain joins TRBV7-9 to TRBJ2-1; the match to TRBD2 covers 9 bases. Germline V lookup: CDR1 SEHNR, CDR2 FQNEAQ (reference sequence). V shed 5 bases and J 8 bases; nucleotides not matched to a gene: 13. The CDR3 is made up of 16 amino acids. CDR3 nucleotide sequence: TGTGCCAGCAGCCATATCGCGGGAGGGCCTATCCATGAGCAGTTCTTC. Its translation is CASSHIAGGPIHEQFF.

This chain links TRBV10-2 with TRBJ2-1, with TRBD1 as a possible D gene (7 bases). CDR3 size: 13 residues. The germline V gene encodes CDR1 WSHSY and CDR2 SAAADI. V lost 8 bases and J lost 4, with 12 bases in between. The CDR3 DNA reads TGCGCCAGCGGGGGGACAGAATACAATGAGCAGTTCTTC. Translated, it gives CASGGTEYNEQFF.

This chain uses TRBV19 with TRBJ2-7, with D perhaps TRBD1 (6 bases). V was shortened by 5 bases and J by 5 bases, with 19 bases between the two germline ends. Germline CDR1 reads LNHDA; CDR2 reads SQIVND (reference sequence). The CDR3 is made up of 15 amino acids. CDR3 sequence reads: CASSERGFSTDEQYF. The DNA for the CDR3 is TGTGCCAGTAGTGAAAGGGGGTTTTCCACCGACGAGCAGTACTTC. Based on the CDR3 plus reference TRBV19 and TRBJ2-7, the full variable domain is DGGITQSPKYLFRKEGQNVTLSCEQNLNHDAMYWYRQDPGQGLRLIYYSQIVNDFQKGDIAEGYSVSREKKESFPLTVTSAQKNPTAFYLCASSERGFSTDEQYFGPGTRLTVT.

The chain is built from TRBV29-1 and TRBJ2-1, with D perhaps TRBD2 (6 bases). Germline V lookup: CDR1 SQVTM, CDR2 ANQGSEA. CDR3 length: 16 residues. Trimming took 3 bases from V and 5 from J, leaving 20 bases between them. The CDR3 region has the DNA TGCAGCGTTGAGCCCCGGACGGGAGTTGGGGACAATGAGCAGTTCTTC. The encoded protein is CSVEPRTGVGDNEQFF.

The chain joins TRBV4-1 to TRBJ2-5; TRBD1 matches 10 bases. With the DNA end fitting TRBJ2-7 better, the J assignment may be wrong. CDR3 length equals 15 residues. CDR1 is MGHRA and CDR2 is YSYEKL in the germline V gene. DNA of the CDR3: TGCGCCAGCAGCCATCCGGGACAGGGGTCCCACGAGCAGTACTTC. It specifies CASSHPGQGSHEQYF.

The V call is TRBV4-1, the J call TRBJ2-2, with D unresolved. CDR3 length equals 12 residues. Germline-derived CDR1 and CDR2 are MGHRA and YSYEKL. Trimming left V 0 bases short and J 9 bases short, with 5 bases between. The CDR3 sequence is CASSQDFWELFF. As DNA, the CDR3 is TGCGCCAGCAGCCAAGATTTCTGGGAGCTGTTTTTT.

The genes are TRBV4-1 and TRBJ2-1; D possibly corresponds to TRBD2 (6 bases). Germline CDR1 is MGHRA and CDR2 is YSYEKL. The CDR3 spans 16 residues. V gave up 5 bases and J gave up 7 bases, with 21 bases separating them. For the CDR3, the DNA is TGCGCCAGCAGCGGGCGGCGGGATCCCTTTGAGAATGAGCAGTTCTTC. It encodes CASSGRRDPFENEQFF.

This chain joins TRBV5-6 and TRBJ1-1, with D possibly being TRBD1 (6 bases). Germline CDR1 SGHDT, CDR2 YYEEEE. CDR3 length: 13 residues. V shed 5 bases and J shed 7 bases, with 15 bases lying between them. CDR3 bases: TGTGCCAGCAGTCCAAAGACAGGACTTGAAGCTTTCTTT. This sequence encodes CASSPKTGLEAFF. The variable domain in full, completed from reference TRBV5-6 and TRBJ1-1, reads DAGVTQSPTHLIKTRGQQVTLRCSPKSGHDTVSWYQQALGQGPQFIFQYYEEEERQRGNFPDRFSGHQFPNYSSELNVNALLLGDSALYLCASSPKTGLEAFFGQGTRLTVV.

The chain couples TRBV14 to TRBJ2-1, with 7 bases identical to TRBD2. The CDR3 consists of 17 residues. Germline CDR1 reads SGHDN; CDR2 reads FVKESK. J lost 4 bases, V lost 0 bases, and 9 bases had no gene match. The CDR3 reads CASSQDQSAGRYNEQFF. The CDR3 DNA follows: TGTGCCAGCAGCCAAGATCAGTCAGCGGGACGATACAATGAGCAGTTCTTC.

V usage is TRBV7-9 and J usage is TRBJ2-1; 16 bases fit TRBD2. The CDR3 is 15 residues long. Trimming removed 5 bases from V and 10 bases from J; junction bases left unmatched: 5. Germline-derived CDR1 and CDR2 are SEHNR and FQNEAQ (reference sequence). CDR3 in DNA: TGTGCCAGCAGCCAACCGGGACTAGCGGGGGGGGAGCAGTTCTTC. It codes for CASSQPGLAGGEQFF.

The chain carries TRBV6-1 and TRBJ2-7; 14 bases line up with TRBD2. CDR3 length: 17 residues. J lost 3 bases, V lost 4 bases, and 8 bases had no gene match. CDR1 and CDR2 from the germline V gene are MNHNS and SASEGT. The CDR3 sequence is CASSVGTSGGLVYEQYF. CDR3 DNA: TGTGCCAGCAGTGTAGGGACTAGCGGGGGTTTAGTCTACGAGCAGTACTTC.

CDR3 coding DNA: TGTGCCAGCAGCTTAGGGGAGGGAGGTGTGGGCAATGAGCAGTTCTTC. Translation gives CASSLGEGGVGNEQFF. V usage is TRBV11-3 and J usage is TRBJ2-1, with 7 bases that match TRBD2. The germline CDR1 and CDR2 sequences are SGHNT and YENEEA. This CDR3 contains 16 residues. V shed 1 base and J 6 bases; nucleotides not matched to a gene: 9.

The gene calls are TRBV29-1 and TRBJ2-7, with D perhaps TRBD1 (5 bases). V was pared by 2 bases and J by 0 bases, with 8 bases between. CDR1 is SQVTM, CDR2 ANQGSEA, per germline. This CDR3 contains 13 residues. CDR3 in amino acids: CSVERQGSYEQYF. In nucleotides, the CDR3 is TGCAGCGTTGAAAGGCAGGGCTCCTACGAGCAGTACTTC.

J is TRBJ2-7 and V is TRBV30, with D perhaps TRBD2 (5 bases). V was trimmed by 4 bases and J by 3 bases, leaving 13 bases between them. Germline CDR1 and CDR2: GTSNPN and SVGIG (reference sequence). The CDR3 extends over 13 amino acids. Here the CDR3 reads CAWIPDGNYEQYF. CDR3 nucleotide sequence: TGTGCCTGGATCCCAGACGGGAACTACGAGCAGTACTTC.

The chain is built from TRBV5-1 and TRBJ1-6, with TRBD1 matching over 10 bases. CDR1 SGHRS and CDR2 YFSETQ come from the germline V gene. The CDR3 totals 16 residues. V shed 0 bases and J 10 bases; nucleotides not matched to a gene: 7. As DNA, the CDR3 is TGCGCCAGCAGCTTGGTAGAGGGGACAGGGGAATCACCCCTCCACTTT. Translating it yields CASSLVEGTGESPLHF. The variable domain in full, with the rest retrieved from reference TRBV5-1 and TRBJ1-6, is KAGVTQTPRYLIKTRGQQVTLSCSPISGHRSVSWYQQTPGQGLQFLFEYFSETQRNKGNFPGRFSGRQFSNSRSEMNVSTLELGDSALYLCASSLVEGTGESPLHFGNGTRLTVT.

V usage is TRBV4-1 and J usage is TRBJ1-1; the D gene is possibly TRBD1 (5 bases). Between the trimmed V and J ends, which lost 0 bases and 5 bases, there was a span of 19 bases. The CDR3 covers 17 residues. Germline values: CDR1 MGHRA, CDR2 YSYEKL. The CDR3 DNA reads TGCGCCAGCAGCCAAGAATTTGTTGCGGGGCAGACGACTGAAGCTTTCTTT. As protein: CASSQEFVAGQTTEAFF.

The chain recombines TRBV6-1 with TRBJ2-7; 8 bases line up with TRBD1. Germline assignment: CDR1 MNHNS and CDR2 SASEGT. The J segment lost 4 bases and the V segment lost 11 bases, leaving 16 bases of the junction unmatched. The CDR3 runs 15 residues. Here the CDR3 DNA reads TGTGCCGTCCGTCATTTTCGGACAGGGCGTTACGAGCAGTACTTC. Translating it yields CAVRHFRTGRYEQYF.

This clone was observed once. The V call is TRBV7-9, the J call TRBJ2-3; D is possibly TRBD1 (5 bases). The CDR3 extends over 14 amino acids. Germline-derived CDR1 and CDR2 are SEHNR and FQNEAQ (reference sequence). The germline V and J ends were trimmed by 0 bases and 14 bases, with 18 bases remaining between them. In DNA form, the CDR3 reads TGTGCCAGCAGCTTAGCGATGGTAGGGGCCCCTTGGTATTTT. It is translated as CASSLAMVGAPWYF.

This rearrangement joins TRBV7-8 to TRBJ1-1, with D hard to call. V was trimmed by 1 base and J by 1 base, leaving 7 bases between them. This CDR3 contains 14 residues. CDR1 is SGHVS and CDR2 is FQNEAQ in the germline V gene. DNA of the CDR3: TGTGCCAGCAGCTTAGAGGCAGGGAACACTGAAGCTTTCTTT. Protein product: CASSLEAGNTEAFF. The full variable domain, its missing parts supplied by reference TRBV7-8 and TRBJ1-1, is GAGVSQSPRYKVAKRGQDVALRCDPISGHVSLFWYQQALGQGPEFLTYFQNEAQLDKSGLPSDRFFAERPEGSVSTLKIQRTQQEDSAVYLCASSLEAGNTEAFFGQGTRLTVV.

V usage is TRBV2 and J usage is TRBJ2-1; 8 bases are a match to TRBD2. V was pared by 8 bases and J by 13 bases, with 10 bases of the junction left unmatched. Germline CDR1 reads SNHLY; CDR2 reads FYNNEI. The CDR3 length is 12 residues. The CDR3: CASRGGGMVQFF. CDR3 nucleotide sequence: TGTGCCAGCCGGGGCGGGGGGATGGTTCAGTTCTTC.

The J gene is TRBJ2-7, the V gene TRBV6-5; 7 bases line up with TRBD2. V gave up 0 bases and J gave up 3 bases; unmatched junction bases: 8. The CDR3 length is 16 residues. Germline V CDR1 and CDR2: MNHEY, SVGAGI. The CDR3 sequence: CASSYSGPGTIYEQYF. The CDR3 bases are TGTGCCAGCAGTTACTCGGGTCCAGGGACTATCTACGAGCAGTACTTC.